A selection of T cell receptor beta chains follows, all from one sample in a study of control samples from healthy donors and cancer patients. The method was immunoSEQ multiplex PCR; TCRdb's version includes in-frame clones alone and lacks a portion of them. The table includes roughly 170,000 clones, just over 85% detected once. Sequencing was done on a sample of blood. All receptors derive from a woman in her 30s in good health. The CDR3 runs from the conserved cysteine through the conserved F or W. The D gene is left open where the match is weak. Size is stated for part of the rows, as once, few or many counts, or as a class when the clone is expanded.

j_call | d_call | clone_size | v_call | cdr3_aa | cdr3_nt
TRBJ1-3 | . | . | TRBV3-1/TRBV3-2 | CASSLGRSSGNTIYF | TGTGCCAGCAGCCTAGGACGGAGCTCTGGAAACACCATATATTTT
TRBJ2-7 | TRBD2 | . | TRBV5-5 | CASSSDPSGIYEQYF | TGTGCCAGCAGCTCCGATCCCAGCGGGATATACGAGCAGTACTTC
TRBJ1-2 | . | . | TRBV6-2/TRBV6-3 | CASSYRAAYGYTF | TGTGCCAGCAGTTATCGGGCCGCCTATGGCTACACCTTC
TRBJ1-6 | TRBD1 | . | TRBV7-2 | CASSLQTGGNNSPLHF | TGTGCCAGCAGCCTACAGACAGGGGGGAATAATTCACCCCTCCACTTT
TRBJ1-5 | TRBD1 | once | TRBV19 | CASSIGQGVYYLSNQPQHF | TGTGCCAGTAGTATCGGACAGGGGGTGTATTATTTGAGCAATCAGCCCCAGCATTTT
TRBJ2-5 | TRBD2 | . | TRBV24-1 | CATSDLTSGGETQYF | TGTGCCACCAGTGATTTGACTAGCGGGGGGGAGACCCAGTACTTC
TRBJ2-7 | . | . | TRBV13 | CASSLGLVSGSHEQYF | TGTGCCAGCAGCTTAGGCCTTGTTTCAGGGTCCCACGAGCAGTACTTC
TRBJ1-1 | . | . | TRBV27 | CASSLRGRGTEAFF | TGTGCCAGCAGTTTAAGGGGAAGGGGCACTGAAGCTTTCTTT
TRBJ1-2 | . | . | TRBV19 | CASVGGADYGYTF | TGTGCCAGTGTGGGGGGCGCGGACTATGGCTACACCTTC
TRBJ1-6 | . | few | TRBV14 | CASSQLNNSPLHF | TGTGCCAGCAGCCAACTTAATAATTCACCCCTCCACTTT
TRBJ2-7 | . | . | TRBV27 | CASSLFRGNEQYF | TGTGCCAGCAGTTTATTCCGTGGGAACGAGCAGTACTTC
TRBJ1-5 | . | . | TRBV19 | CATSDSPNQPQHF | TGTGCCACATCGGACAGCCCCAATCAGCCCCAGCATTTT
TRBJ2-7 | TRBD2 | . | TRBV19 | CASSPLARSSYEQYF | TGTGCCAGTAGCCCACTAGCGCGGAGCTCCTACGAGCAGTACTTC
TRBJ2-7 | . | . | TRBV7-2 | CASSPEGGRPGEQYF | TGTGCCAGCAGCCCCGAAGGAGGCCGTCCTGGGGAGCAGTACTTC
TRBJ1-2 | TRBD1 | . | TRBV2 | CAREQGGGLTINHETGGYTF | TGTGCCAGGGAACAGGGGGGCGGTTTAACGATTAACCATGAGACGGGAGGCTACACCTTC
TRBJ2-5 | . | . | TRBV28 | CASSFLDQETQYF | TGTGCCAGCAGTTTTCTGGATCAAGAGACCCAGTACTTC
TRBJ1-2 | . | . | TRBV7-9 | CASNPIGLVNGYTF | TGTGCCAGCAACCCGATAGGGTTGGTGAATGGCTACACCTTC
TRBJ2-3 | . | . | TRBV5-1 | CASSPIRLQDTQYF | TGCGCCAGCAGCCCTATTAGATTACAGGATACGCAGTATTTT
TRBJ2-7 | . | . | TRBV28 | CASSLMMGAGASRYF | TGTGCCAGCAGTTTAATGATGGGGGCTGGGGCTTCCCGGTACTTC
TRBJ2-7 | TRBD2 | . | TRBV5-6 | CASTESGRAIEQYF | TGTGCCAGCACCGAAAGCGGGAGGGCCATCGAGCAGTACTTC
TRBJ1-2 | . | few | TRBV9 | CASSVEEGSGYTF | TGTGCCAGCAGCGTAGAAGAAGGCAGTGGCTACACCTTC
TRBJ2-2 | TRBD2 | . | TRBV11-2 | CASSTLAGEFTGELFF | TGTGCCAGCAGCACCCTAGCGGGAGAGTTTACCGGGGAGCTGTTTTTT
TRBJ2-6 | . | . | TRBV7-6 | CASSSLTAGANVLTF | TGTGCCAGCAGCTCCCTCACGGCTGGGGCCAACGTCCTGACTTTC
TRBJ2-7 | . | . | TRBV11-2 | CASSLGEQGLSYEQYF | TGTGCCAGCAGCTTAGGGGAACAGGGCTTATCCTACGAGCAGTACTTC
TRBJ1-1 | . | . | TRBV19 | CASSIDTEAFF | TGTGCCAGTAGTATCGACACTGAAGCTTTCTTT
TRBJ1-2 | TRBD1 | . | TRBV27 | CASSLVAAGGSYTF | TGTGCCAGCAGTTTAGTTGCGGCAGGGGGAAGCTACACCTTC
TRBJ1-5 | TRBD1 | . | TRBV6-6 | CASTPGQDGNQPQHF | TGTGCCAGCACCCCGGGACAGGATGGCAATCAGCCCCAGCATTTT
TRBJ2-5 | . | . | TRBV2 | CASRAKSGRPLTPQETQYF | TGTGCCAGCAGGGCCAAATCCGGGCGACCGCTTACACCCCAAGAGACCCAGTACTTC
TRBJ2-1 | . | . | TRBV6-4 | CASSDFHNEQFF | TGTGCCAGCAGTGACTTTCACAATGAGCAGTTCTTC
TRBJ2-7 | . | . | TRBV7-8 | CASSSRGGLESGEQYF | TGTGCCAGCAGCTCCAGGGGGGGCCTAGAATCTGGGGAGCAGTACTTC
TRBJ2-5 | . | . | TRBV12-3/TRBV12-4 | CASSYGFQETQYF | TGTGCCAGCAGTTACGGATTCCAAGAGACCCAGTACTTC
TRBJ2-5 | . | . | TRBV18 | CASSPDQETQYF | TGTGCCAGCTCCCCTGACCAAGAGACCCAGTACTTC
TRBJ2-5 | TRBD2 | . | TRBV28 | CASSSRAGGPETQYF | TGTGCCAGCAGTTCCCGGGCGGGAGGGCCGGAGACCCAGTACTTC
TRBJ2-2 | . | . | TRBV13 | CASSFRGAGELFF | TGTGCCAGCAGCTTCAGGGGCGCCGGGGAGCTGTTTTTT
TRBJ1-2 | TRBD1 | . | TRBV5-4 | CASSGGGQFSGYTF | TGTGCCAGCAGCGGGGGGGGACAGTTTTCGGGCTACACCTTC
TRBJ2-2 | . | . | TRBV15 | CATSRVGRNTGELFF | TGTGCCACCAGCAGAGTCGGCAGGAACACCGGGGAGCTGTTTTTT
TRBJ2-7 | . | . | TRBV7-9 | CASSNNARDRGEQYF | TGTGCCAGCAGCAATAACGCGAGGGACCGGGGGGAGCAGTACTTC
TRBJ1-5 | TRBD1 | . | TRBV24-1 | CATSDSAGGIGQPQHF | TGTGCCACCAGTGATTCTGCAGGGGGTATCGGTCAGCCCCAGCATTTT
TRBJ2-5 | . | . | TRBV19 | CASSIRETQETQYF | TGTGCCAGTAGTATAAGGGAGACTCAAGAGACCCAGTACTTC
TRBJ1-2 | TRBD1 | . | TRBV30 | CAWSFTGGSGYGYTF | TGTGCCTGGAGCTTTACAGGGGGAAGTGGCTATGGCTACACCTTC
TRBJ1-4 | . | . | TRBV28 | CASSPGTPRSEKLFF | TGTGCCAGCAGTCCCGGGACCCCGAGGTCCGAAAAACTGTTTTTT
TRBJ1-2 | TRBD1 | . | TRBV7-9 | CASGLRDREVDGYTF | TGTGCCAGCGGGTTACGGGACAGGGAAGTTGACGGCTACACCTTC
TRBJ2-2 | . | . | TRBV14 | CASSQVLGATGELFF | TGTGCCAGCAGCCAAGTCTTAGGGGCCACCGGGGAGCTGTTTTTT
TRBJ2-5 | . | once | TRBV7-9 | CASSRYPGQRETQYF | TGTGCCAGCAGCCGGTACCCCGGGCAGAGGGAGACCCAGTACTTC
TRBJ1-1 | . | few | TRBV3-1/TRBV3-2 | CASSADLGDTEAFF | TGTGCCAGCAGCGCCGACTTGGGGGACACTGAAGCTTTCTTT
TRBJ2-2 | TRBD1 | . | TRBV5-1 | CASSLAQGAIGELFF | TGCGCCAGCAGCTTGGCTCAGGGGGCAATCGGGGAGCTGTTTTTT
TRBJ2-1 | . | . | TRBV9 | CASSVGDYNEQFF | TGTGCCAGCAGCGTAGGCGACTACAATGAGCAGTTCTTC
TRBJ2-5 | . | . | TRBV5-1 | CASSFLEGVQTQYF | TGCGCCAGCAGCTTTTTGGAAGGGGTCCAGACCCAGTACTTC
TRBJ2-7 | TRBD2 | . | TRBV7-2 | CASSLEASGAYEQYF | TGTGCCAGCAGCTTAGAGGCTAGCGGAGCCTACGAGCAGTACTTC
TRBJ1-5 | . | . | TRBV28 | CASSPLTFNQPQHF | TGTGCCAGCAGTCCGCTCACCTTTAATCAGCCCCAGCATTTT
TRBJ2-5 | TRBD1 | . | TRBV7-9 | CASSLAGQGVETQYF | TGTGCCAGCAGCTTAGCAGGACAGGGGGTCGAGACCCAGTACTTC
TRBJ1-6 | . | . | TRBV2 | CASRTGTRESPLHF | TGTGCCAGCAGGACCGGGACCAGAGAGTCACCCCTCCACTTT
TRBJ2-1 | . | . | TRBV7-9 | CASSLGGVAVTEQFF | TGTGCCAGCAGCTTAGGCGGGGTAGCCGTCACTGAGCAGTTCTTC
TRBJ2-2 | TRBD2 | . | TRBV5-4 | CASSRGGGYTGELFF | TGTGCCAGCAGCCGCGGGGGGGGCTACACCGGGGAGCTGTTTTTT
TRBJ1-6 | . | . | TRBV5-1 | CASSPTESSYNSPLHF | TGCGCCAGCAGCCCAACAGAGAGCTCCTATAATTCACCCCTCCACTTT
TRBJ1-2 | . | . | TRBV2 | CASSLDGTYGYTF | TGTGCCAGCAGCCTGGACGGGACCTATGGCTACACCTTC
TRBJ2-3 | . | . | TRBV5-1 | CASSLAGGLGADTQYF | TGCGCCAGCAGCTTGGCGGGCGGTCTAGGAGCAGATACGCAGTATTTT
TRBJ2-3 | TRBD2 | . | TRBV24-1 | CATSATSGTGTQYF | TGTGCCACCAGTGCGACCAGCGGGACTGGTACGCAGTATTTT
TRBJ2-1 | . | . | TRBV29-1 | CSAPVEATYNEQFF | TGCAGCGCGCCGGTGGAGGCTACCTACAATGAGCAGTTCTTC
TRBJ2-5 | TRBD2 | . | TRBV4-2 | CASSHGSGRAETQYF | TGTGCCAGCAGCCATGGAAGCGGGAGGGCTGAGACCCAGTACTTC